Listed below are T cell receptor beta chains from one sample, sequenced in a study of CD8+CD57+ T cells in acquired aplastic anemia. One entry per CDR3 protein results from TCRdb running MiXCR on the reads. The table lists 200,000 to 300,000 distinct CDR3 sequences, 82% of them singletons. Sample: sorted CD4+, CD8+, or CD8+CD57+ T cells (not recorded which) from PBMCs. These receptors were taken from a human donor with aplastic anemia. Each CDR3 is given with its conserved first and last residue. D genes are given only for firm matches. Some rows mark clone size as missing; the rest say once, few, many or name a class of expanded clone.

d_gene | abundance | j_gene | v_gene | CDR3nt | CDR3aa
NA | once | TRBJ2-5 | TRBV20-1 | TGCAGTGCTAGGGAGGGGAGGGGGTTCCAAGAGACCCAGTACTTC | CSAREGRGFQETQYF
NA | NA | TRBJ2-3 | TRBV7-9 | TGTGCCAGCAGCTCCCACGTCACTGATACGCCGCAGTTTTTT | CASSSHVTDTPQFF
NA | NA | TRBJ1-3 | TRBV9 | TGTGCCAGCAGCGGAAACACCATATATTTT | CASSGNTIYF
NA | NA | TRBJ1-1 | TRBV7-3 | TGTGCCATCAGCGTTGTGAGAAGGGGGGCGAACACTGAAGCTTTCTTT | CAISVVRRGANTEAFF
NA | NA | TRBJ1-6 | TRBV7-9 | TGTGCCGGCAAGGGGGATAGGGCGTCCCATTATTCCCGCCTCCACTTT | CAGKGDRASHYSRLHF
NA | NA | TRBJ2-7 | TRBV2 | TGTGCCAGCGGCGCCGAGTGCACGTACACGCAGTATTTC | CASGAECTYTQYF
NA | NA | TRBJ1-1 | TRBV7-8 | TGTGCCAGCAGCTCAGCTGTGACAGCGGATACGCAAGATTTCTTT | CASSSAVTADTQDFF
TRBD1 | NA | TRBJ2-7 | TRBV10-3 | TGTGCCATCAGTGGGGACAGGGTCTCCTACGAGCAGTACTTC | CAISGDRVSYEQYF
NA | NA | TRBJ2-7 | TRBV9 | TGTGCCAGCAGCGAGGAGGTGGGGACCACTGAAGCTTACTTC | CASSEEVGTTEAYF
NA | NA | TRBJ1-2 | TRBV7-9 | TGTGCCAGCAGCTTTCAAAGAAGCGGGGAGAGCGACGGGCTCGTATATGGCTACACCTTC | CASSFQRSGESDGLVYGYTF
NA | NA | TRBJ2-7 | TRBV15 | TGTGCCACCAGCGGCCGCAGCGAAGCAGACAACCAGTACTTC | CATSGRSEADNQYF
NA | NA | TRBJ1-6 | TRBV10-1 | TGCGCCAGCAGCAACAGGGTCGGGAGTTCACCCCTCCACTTT | CASSNRVGSSPLHF
NA | once | TRBJ2-5 | TRBV7-9 | TGTGCCGCCCACGGAGGCAGGGAGCAACAGAACCAGTGGTTC | CAAHGGREQQNQWF
TRBD1 | NA | TRBJ1-1 | TRBV29-1 | TGCAGCGTCCCCGGGACAGGGAAGGGCAAGACTGAAGCTTTCTTT | CSVPGTGKGKTEAFF
TRBD1 | NA | TRBJ2-1 | TRBV27 | TGTGCCAAACAGCGGACAGGGACGGGCAATGAGCAGTTCTTC | CAKQRTGTGNEQFF
NA | once | TRBJ1-3 | TRBV5-8 | TGTGCCAGCAGCTTGGTCGTTGTGGGAGCTGGAAACACCATATATTTT | CASSLVVVGAGNTIYF
TRBD1 | NA | TRBJ1-3 | TRBV9 | TGTGCCAGCAGCGGGGCAGGGGGCTACTCTGGAAACACCATATATTTT | CASSGAGGYSGNTIYF
TRBD1 | NA | TRBJ1-1 | TRBV10-3 | TGTGCCATCAGTGAGTCGACTCCTGACAGGGTAGGCACTGAAGCTTTCTTT | CAISESTPDRVGTEAFF
TRBD1 | few | TRBJ2-5 | TRBV24-1 | TGTGCCACCAGTGACAATAACAGGGGGCAGTACCAAGAGACCCAGTACTTC | CATSDNNRGQYQETQYF
TRBD1 | NA | TRBJ2-6 | TRBV9 | TGTGCCAGCAGCGTAGGGGGACAGAGCGGAGCTACGCTCCTGACTTTC | CASSVGGQSGATLLTF
TRBD1 | NA | TRBJ1-6 | TRBV9 | TGTGCCAGCAGCGGGGGGGAGGGACAGGGAGGAAACACCCTCCACTTT | CASSGGEGQGGNTLHF
NA | NA | TRBJ2-3 | TRBV5-4 | TGTGCCAGCAGCTTGGAGGCAGATCCGGGGTATTTT | CASSLEADPGYF
NA | few | TRBJ2-1 | TRBV6-5 | TGTGCCAGCAGTTACGCGGGCCACAATGAGCAGTTCTTC | CASSYAGHNEQFF
NA | NA | TRBJ2-1 | TRBV7-8 | TGTGCCAGCAGTCTGCCGCCGTTCTACACAGCGCAGTCCTTC | CASSLPPFYTAQSF
NA | NA | TRBJ2-3 | TRBV7-6 | TGTGCCAGCAGCTTAGTTAGGGGCCATGAGCAGTTCTACTTT | CASSLVRGHEQFYF
NA | NA | TRBJ2-1 | TRBV5-5 | TGTGCCAGCAGCGCCGACAGACCGTCCTACAATGAGCAGTTCTTC | CASSADRPSYNEQFF
NA | NA | TRBJ1-1 | TRBV11-3 | TGTGCCAGCAGCCAGGATTTGACAGTGGGGCGGATGAACACTGAAGCTTTCTTT | CASSQDLTVGRMNTEAFF
NA | NA | TRBJ2-2 | TRBV7-2 | TGTGCCAGCAGCTTAGCACCAGGGCCCGAGTTTTTT | CASSLAPGPEFF
NA | NA | TRBJ2-3 | TRBV2 | NA | CASGDGGTDTRYFGPGF
NA | few | TRBJ1-4 | TRBV11-3 | TGTGCCAGCAGCTTAGATCTGACAACTAATGAAAAACTGTTTTTT | CASSLDLTTNEKLFF
NA | NA | TRBJ1-3 | TRBV19 | TGTGCCAGTAGTATTCGGCACGGGATTGGAAACACCATATATTTT | CASSIRHGIGNTIYF
NA | once | TRBJ2-4 | TRBV5-1 | TGCGCCAGCAGCCCCTCCGGAGGAAACATTCAGTACTTC | CASSPSGGNIQYF
TRBD1 | NA | TRBJ2-3 | TRBV24-1 | TGTGCCAGCATCGCAGGGGGAACGAGCACAGATACGCAGTATTTT | CASIAGGTSTDTQYF
TRBD1 | NA | TRBJ1-2 | TRBV9 | TGTGCCAGCAGCTTGACAGGGGGCGATGAATATGTCTACACCTTC | CASSLTGGDEYVYTF
NA | few | TRBJ2-3 | TRBV29-1 | TGCAGCGTTCGGAGGGGGGGCACAGATACGCAGTATTTT | CSVRRGGTDTQYF
NA | NA | TRBJ2-5 | TRBV5-6 | TGTGCCAGCAACTTGGAGAGGGACGCCCAGTACTTC | CASNLERDAQYF
NA | once | TRBJ2-1 | TRBV11-2 | TGTGCCAGCAGCTCCGGGCTGACGGGTGCCCAGTTCTTC | CASSSGLTGAQFF
NA | once | TRBJ1-1 | TRBV7-9 | TGCGCCAGCAGTCATACAGGGACACAGCCTCAAGCTTTCTTT | CASSHTGTQPQAFF
NA | NA | TRBJ2-1 | TRBV9 | TGTGCCAGCAGCGTGACCACAGGAGCCTACAATGAGCAGTTCTTC | CASSVTTGAYNEQFF
NA | NA | TRBJ2-3 | TRBV7-3 | TGTGCCAGCAGCAGCGGCAGACAAGGCCCTACGACGCGTTATTTT | CASSSGRQGPTTRYF
NA | NA | TRBJ2-1 | TRBV7-8 | TGTGCCAGCAGCTTAGCGAAGCGGGCGTACTCGAATGAGCAGTTCTTC | CASSLAKRAYSNEQFF
NA | NA | TRBJ1-2 | TRBV11-2 | TGTGCCAGCAGTGGGGGCGGCGGGTGTAGCGGCTACACCTTC | CASSGGGGCSGYTF